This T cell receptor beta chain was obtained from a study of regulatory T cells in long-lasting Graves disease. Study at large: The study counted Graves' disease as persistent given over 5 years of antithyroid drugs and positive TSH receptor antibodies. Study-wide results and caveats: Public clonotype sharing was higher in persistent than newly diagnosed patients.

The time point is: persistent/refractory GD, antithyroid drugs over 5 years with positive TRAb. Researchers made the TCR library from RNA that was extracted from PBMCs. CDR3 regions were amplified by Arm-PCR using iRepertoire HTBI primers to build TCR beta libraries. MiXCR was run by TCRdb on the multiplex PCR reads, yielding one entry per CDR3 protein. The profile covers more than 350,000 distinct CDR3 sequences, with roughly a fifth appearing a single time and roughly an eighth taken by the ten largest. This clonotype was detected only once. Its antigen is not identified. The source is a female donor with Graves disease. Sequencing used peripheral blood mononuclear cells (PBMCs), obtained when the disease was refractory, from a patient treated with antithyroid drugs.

This CDR3 reads CASSLAGQRGEQYF. The CDR3, as DNA: TGTGCCAGCAGCTTAGCAGGGCAGCGCGGGGAGCAGTACTTC. This chain links TRBV7-9 with TRBJ2-7, with a tentative D call TRBD2 (5 bases). CDR1 and CDR2 from the germline V gene are SEHNR and FQNEAQ (reference sequence). Trimming took off 0 bases at V and 7 bases at J, with 13 bases between the two ends. The CDR3 runs 14 residues.